This TCR beta chain was recovered during a study of blood T cells in healthy people across ages. Study results and limitations: Using unsorted PBMCs precluded a conclusive naive versus antigen-experienced comparison. Diversity figures based on one million T cells were deemed too low. When set beside aged donors, long-lived donors presented more naive CD4+ cells and higher diversity.

A second PCR of 7 to 11 cycles used a sample-barcoded 5' primer and a J-beta primer mix. Each cDNA molecule, via a template-switch adaptor with 12 random nucleotides, was tagged. TCRdb re-analysed the 5' RACE reads in MiXCR, keeping a single row per CDR3 protein. The sample yields fewer than 700,000 distinct CDR3 sequences, approximately 40% seen once. In the case of this clonotype: What it binds is unknown.

This clonotype was obtained from a man of 80 years or more in good health. The source material was blood.

The CDR3, as DNA: TGTGCCAGCAGCCATACTCAGGGGGCGATGGCCAAAAACATTCAGTACTTC. Translation gives CASSHTQGAMAKNIQYF. The chain joins TRBV3-1 to TRBJ2-4; 8 bases agree with TRBD1. Trimming at V came to 3 bases and at J to 1 base, leaving 8 bases not matched to a gene. This CDR3 has 17 residues. Germline lookup yields CDR1 LGHDT and CDR2 YNNKEL (reference sequence).